The 15 T cell receptor beta chains in this list originate from one sample, sequenced in a study of CD8 T cells in Susac syndrome. Random hexamers served to reverse transcribe about 0.5 to 1 ug RNA. MiXCR, run by TCRdb on the immunoSEQ multiplex PCR reads, gives a single entry per CDR3 protein. The repertoire holds approximately 180,000 distinct CDR3 sequences, roughly 92% seen once, with approximately 0.094% in the top ten. The sequencing sample was made of CD4+ T cells from PBMCs. These receptor sequences come from a human donor with multiple sclerosis.

This clonotype was found a few times. The V and J genes are TRBV6-1 and TRBJ1-5, with D hard to call. Per the germline V gene, CDR1 is MNHNS and CDR2 is SASEGT. The V end was cut by 10 bases, the J end by 4 bases, with 11 bases between. This CDR3 has 12 residues. The CDR3: CATQGRNQPQHF. The CDR3 DNA reads TGTGCCACTCAAGGGAGGAATCAGCCCCAGCATTTT.

The genes are TRBV2 and TRBJ2-3, with D unresolved. The germline V and J ends were trimmed by 5 bases and 7 bases, with 10 bases remaining between them. The V gene's germline CDR1 is SNHLY and CDR2 FYNNEI. The CDR3 is made up of 12 amino acids. The CDR3 DNA follows: TGTGCCAGCAGTCTTTACTTGTATACGCAGTATTTT. As protein: CASSLYLYTQYF.

The J gene is TRBJ2-7, the V gene TRBV11-2; TRBD1 or TRBD2 may be the D gene (6 bases each). V gave up 2 bases and J gave up 6 bases, with 17 bases separating them. CDR1 and CDR2 from the germline V gene are SGHAT and FQNNGV. The CDR3 length is 15 residues. This chain's CDR3 is CASSLLRGRGAEQYF. The CDR3 nucleotides are TGTGCCAGCAGCTTACTGCGGGGCAGGGGTGCCGAGCAGTACTTC.

The V gene is TRBV7-2, the J gene TRBJ2-7; 8 bases map to TRBD1. From germline, CDR1 is SGHTA and CDR2 FQGNSA. Losses at the gene ends were 6 bases for V and 6 bases for J; bases not matched to a gene: 7. This CDR3 is built from 13 residues. The CDR3 sequence: CASRRQGFGEQYF. CDR3 coding DNA: TGTGCCAGCAGGCGACAGGGGTTCGGCGAGCAGTACTTC.

The V call is TRBV6-5, the J call TRBJ2-1; 12 bases are a match to TRBD2. The CDR3 covers 16 residues. Germline values: CDR1 MNHEY, CDR2 SVGAGI. Losses at the gene ends were 0 bases for V and 5 bases for J; bases not matched to a gene: 2. CDR3 DNA: TGTGCCAGCAGTTACTCTTCTAGCGGGGGGGACAATGAGCAGTTCTTC. This encodes CASSYSSSGGDNEQFF.

The rearrangement joins TRBV20-1 to TRBJ2-3; tentative D call: TRBD1 (6 bases). The CDR3 contains 13 residues. Trimming removed 3 bases from V and 0 bases from J, with 7 bases in between. Germline lookup yields CDR1 DFQATT and CDR2 SNEGSKA (reference sequence). CDR3 in amino acids: CSARQGSTDTQYF. In nucleotides, the CDR3 is TGCAGTGCTAGGCAGGGGAGCACAGATACGCAGTATTTT.

This chain uses TRBV27 with TRBJ2-2; 8 positions agree with TRBD2. The CDR3 covers 16 residues. The V gene end was trimmed by 6 bases and the J gene end by 10 bases; junction bases not matched to a gene: 16. From germline, CDR1 is MNHEY and CDR2 SMNVEV (reference sequence). The CDR3 nucleotides are TGTGCCAGCAGATTTACCGGGACGCGGGGGGTAGTGGAGCTGTTTTTT. Translating gives CASRFTGTRGVVELFF.

The CDR3 DNA reads as TGTGCCTGGAGTTCCGGGGGCAGGGGACATCAGCCCCAGCATTTT. Protein sequence: CAWSSGGRGHQPQHF. V gene TRBV30 combines with J gene TRBJ1-5, with D perhaps matching TRBD1 (6 bases). V lost 2 bases and J 5 bases, leaving 16 bases between the germline ends. Germline CDR1 GTSNPN, CDR2 SVGIG (reference sequence). This CDR3 region has 15 residues.

The rearrangement uses TRBV28 and TRBJ1-1; D is unresolved. Germline CDR1 MDHEN, CDR2 SYDVKM. V lost 7 bases, J lost 0 bases, and 6 bases lay in between. This CDR3 is built from 12 residues. The CDR3 DNA reads TGTGCCAGCAATCTACTGAACACTGAAGCTTTCTTT. Translated, it gives CASNLLNTEAFF.

CDR3 sequence: CASRSTAQSRYGYTF. Written as DNA, the CDR3 is TGTGCCAGCAGAAGTACCGCTCAAAGTCGCTATGGCTACACCTTC. This chain uses TRBV28 with TRBJ1-2; unclear D gene. CDR3 length: 15 amino acids. Trimming shortened V by 6 bases and J by 4 bases, and 18 bases separated the two germline ends. CDR1 and CDR2 from the germline V gene are MDHEN and SYDVKM.

The V call is TRBV6-2 or TRBV6-3, the J call TRBJ1-1; 7 bases are shared with TRBD1. Germline V lookup: CDR1 MNHEY, CDR2 SVGEGT. Trimming took 7 bases from V and 0 from J; bases not matched to a gene: 8. The CDR3 has 15 amino acids. The DNA of the CDR3 is TGTGCCAGCAAGGACAGGAGAGTTATGAACACTGAAGCTTTCTTT. It yields the protein CASKDRRVMNTEAFF.

This clonotype showed up just once. This sequence joins TRBV20-1 and TRBJ2-7, with D possibly TRBD1 on 6 matching bases. CDR1 and CDR2 (germline): DFQATT, SNEGSKA (reference sequence). CDR3 length: 14 residues. V gave up 6 bases and J gave up 5 bases, with 20 bases separating them. The CDR3: CSATQPTGYNEQYF. CDR3 nucleotides: TGCAGTGCCACGCAACCCACAGGGTATAACGAGCAGTACTTC.

The chain is built from TRBV5-1 and TRBJ2-6; weak D call: TRBD2 (5 bases). V was trimmed by 2 bases and J by 4 bases, leaving 10 bases between them. Germline values: CDR1 SGHRS, CDR2 YFSETQ. There are 15 residues in the CDR3. The CDR3 bases are TGCGCCAGCAGCTTCGAGGGCCCCGGGGCCAACGTCCTGACTTTC. It yields the protein CASSFEGPGANVLTF. The full variable domain, in which reference TRBV5-1 and TRBJ2-6 provide the parts outside the CDR3, is KAGVTQTPRYLIKTRGQQVTLSCSPISGHRSVSWYQQTPGQGLQFLFEYFSETQRNKGNFPGRFSGRQFSNSRSEMNVSTLELGDSALYLCASSFEGPGANVLTFGAGSRLTVL.

This chain links TRBV14 with TRBJ1-5, with D hard to call. This CDR3 region has 13 residues. Germline V lookup: CDR1 SGHDN, CDR2 FVKESK. Trimming cost V 0 bases and J 10 bases, with 10 bases left between them. CDR3 nucleotide sequence: TGTGCCAGCAGCCAAGATCCGAGCAGCCCCCAGCATTTT. This encodes CASSQDPSSPQHF.

The chain employs TRBV2 and TRBJ1-1; D ambiguous. Trimming left V 6 bases short and J 1 base short, with 3 bases between. This CDR3 is built from 11 residues. Germline values: CDR1 SNHLY, CDR2 FYNNEI. CDR3 bases: TGTGCCAGCAGATGGAACACTGAAGCTTTCTTT. Its translation is CASRWNTEAFF.